This TCR beta chain was sequenced for a study of vaccination effects on CD4 cells after COVID-19. Antigen-specific CD4+ T cells expanded by the ViraFEST assay with viral peptide pools were then sequenced. Culturing for approximately 10 days preceded CD4+ T cell isolation. Nucleocapsid antibodies stayed negative before and after vaccination, showing no earlier SARS-CoV-2 infection. About this clone: Its antigen is as yet unknown.

Profiling relied on immunoSEQ multiplex PCR, and the TCRdb table lists in-frame clones only, not all of them. The data contain approximately 8,900 clones, under 85% of them seen just once; the ten biggest clones take up around 12%. This CDR3 region has 17 residues. Per the germline V gene, CDR1 is ENHRY and CDR2 is SYGVKD. With V trimmed by 6 bases and J by 6 bases, 17 bases remained unmatched. This receptor was taken from a human donor who received a COVID-19 vaccine. The rearrangement uses TRBV10-3 and TRBJ2-7; TRBD2 matches at 10 bases. The sequences come from CD4+ T cells from PBMCs cultured with HCoV-229E spike peptides, collected before COVID-19 vaccination. Here the CDR3 DNA reads TGTGCCATCAGGGGCGGGGCATCTAGCGGGAGAAGGGGCGAGCAGTACTTC. Protein: CAIRGGASSGRRGEQYF.